This T cell receptor beta chain was found in a study of blood T cell repertoires in COVID-19 (TCRdb year 2020). About the study as a whole: Samples covering the acute and convalescent phases of COVID-19 were provided by collaborators in the United States, Italy and Spain. The repertoires were released in a freely available public database intended as a resource for research on the immune response to SARS-CoV-2. Where available, HLA class I and class II types were taken from metadata supplied by the sample provider and were not determined by assay-based typing. The sample metadata nearly always contained a de-identified subject ID, COVID-19 status, age in years and sex. The material from the prospective study consisted of cDNA or gDNA derived from T cells, B-cell-depleted T cells, or PBMCs. Deeply sampled blood TCRbeta repertoires from subjects exposed to, actively infected with, or recovered from COVID-19 were included in the dataset. The samples were drawn from two sources: the first 160 participants of the ongoing ImmuneRACE study, and some 1,300 subjects contributed by 6 global collaborators. The full study reports these points: The amount of clinical and demographic metadata varied by source and participant and was provided uncurated.

TCRbeta CDR3 regions were amplified from genomic DNA by means of the immunoSEQ Assay, a bias-controlled multiplex PCR. The paper's data handling went like this. Within the assay, amplification of reference gene primers was used to estimate how many nucleated cells each sample contained. Sequence reads were collapsed and filtered to measure the absolute abundance of every unique TCRbeta CDR3 rearrangement. For each sample, productive Simpson clonality was calculated as the square root of Simpson's diversity index across productive rearrangements. In its TCRdb copy, this immuneACCESS table keeps in-frame sequences only and misses some clones. Where compared with another copy, unresolved V genes explain less than half of these, and the others have no known cause. V and J calls plus clone size are reproduced from that table; the DNA served to infer D and trimming. Across this sample there are 250,000 to 350,000 clones, with about 92% seen only once. About 18% of the sample comes from the top ten.

The CDR3 spans 14 residues, from the cysteine through the phenylalanine. The DNA shown is the 42-base CDR3, in frame from base 1. The germline V gene (reference sequence) supplies CDR1 LNHNV and CDR2 YYDKDF. V and J are truncated by 1 base and 5 bases respectively, leaving an intervening sequence of 11 bases. In the prospective study, participants were 18 to 89 years old, resided in under 30 geographic areas of the United States, and were enrolled through a virtual design. To assign participants to cohorts, the prospective study relied on clinical history that participants themselves reported in a screening survey and a study questionnaire. Recovered participants in ImmuneRACE Cohort 3 were defined as having two consecutive negative NP/OP PCR tests, clearance from a healthcare professional, or resolution of symptoms. In the prospective study, mobile phlebotomists collected whole blood, serum and a nasopharyngeal or oropharyngeal swab from each participant. Additional blood draws and questionnaires over an approximately two-month period could optionally be provided by prospective study participants. Before DNA extraction, prospective study blood samples were shipped either frozen or at room temperature.

Comment on this clone: The specificity of this receptor is unknown. No base quality information exists; no much larger clone differs at one position.

The source is a woman under 40 who had recovered from COVID-19. Material: PBMCs or T cells enriched from blood (not recorded which). The receptor chain draws on TRBV15 and TRBJ2-5; TRBD2 is perhaps the D gene, given 5 matching bases. For the CDR3, the sequence is CATSRAGSLETQYF. DNA sequence: TGTGCCACCAGCAGAGCGGGGAGTCTCGAGACCCAGTACTTC. The variable domain in full, with residues beyond the CDR3 obtained from the reference TRBV15 and TRBJ2-5 genes, is DAMVIQNPRYQVTQFGKPVTLSCSQTLNHNVMYWYQQKSSQAPKLLFHYYDKDFNNEADTPDNFQSRRPNTSFCFLDIRSPGLGDTAMYLCATSRAGSLETQYFGPGTRLLVL.